These 9 T cell receptor beta chains were all obtained from the same sample, sequenced in a study of response to subunit inactivated influenza vaccine. MiXCR, run by TCRdb on the RT-PCR reads, gives a single entry per CDR3 protein. The table has 300,000 to 350,000 distinct CDR3 sequences, about 20% seen once. The sample in question was PBMCs from blood, obtained 21 months after vaccination. Source of these receptors: a man between 45 and 75 years old who received an inactivated influenza vaccine.

The J gene is TRBJ2-7, the V gene TRBV13; 8 nucleotides align to TRBD1. V was clipped by 2 bases and J by 2 bases; unmatched bases: 11. The CDR3 has 17 amino acids. CDR1 is PRHDT and CDR2 is FYEKMQ in the germline V gene (reference sequence). Here the CDR3 reads CASSLRGLDRATYEQYF. CDR3 in DNA: TGTGCCAGCAGCTTAAGAGGGTTGGACAGGGCTACCTACGAGCAGTACTTC.

This clonotype was detected a few times. The CDR3 spells CSVGGGRVQETQYF. CDR3 DNA sequence: TGCAGCGTTGGGGGCGGCAGAGTCCAAGAGACCCAGTACTTC. V is TRBV29-1 and J is TRBJ2-5; perhaps TRBD1 as D (5 bases). Germline-derived CDR1 and CDR2 are SQVTM and ANQGSEA. CDR3 size: 14 residues. Trimming removed 4 bases at V and 1 base at J, with 13 bases between.

The chain links TRBV5-1 to TRBJ2-2; D is uncertain. Germline V gives CDR1 SGHRS, CDR2 YFSETQ. Trimming took 4 bases from V and 0 from J, leaving 4 bases between them. This CDR3 region has 13 residues. The CDR3 loop is CASSKTNTGELFF. CDR3 DNA sequence: TGCGCCAGCAGCAAAACGAACACCGGGGAGCTGTTTTTT.

This clonotype showed up many times. This chain uses TRBV20-1 with TRBJ1-6; possibly TRBD1 for D (6 bases). Germline V gene lookup returns CDR1 DFQATT and CDR2 SNEGSKA (reference sequence). The CDR3 contains 16 residues. The V and J ends lost 5 bases and 7 bases respectively, with 21 bases between them. This chain's CDR3 is CSARESSVQGNSPLHF. The CDR3 DNA reads as TGCAGTGCTCGGGAATCATCGGTGCAGGGGAATTCACCCCTCCACTTT.

This sequence joins TRBV5-4 and TRBJ2-1; D gene uncertain. Germline CDR1 is SGHNT and CDR2 is YYREEE (reference sequence). The CDR3 contains 15 residues. Trimming shortened V by 3 bases and J by 0 bases, and 10 bases separated the two germline ends. CDR3 residues: CASSSPRSSYNEQFF. The CDR3 bases are TGTGCCAGCAGCTCCCCGAGGAGCTCCTACAATGAGCAGTTCTTC.

The chain links TRBV6-6 to TRBJ2-7; no clear D. This CDR3 region has 12 residues. V shed 4 bases and J shed 0 bases, with 4 bases lying between them. Germline assignment: CDR1 MNHNY and CDR2 SVGAGI (reference sequence). The DNA for the CDR3 is TGTGCCAGCAGTTCCGTCTCCTACGAGCAGTACTTC. Its protein is CASSSVSYEQYF.

This clonotype was seen a handful of times. The chain carries TRBV20-1 and TRBJ2-7, with 7 bases lining up with TRBD1. Germline CDR1 reads DFQATT; CDR2 reads SNEGSKA (reference sequence). The length of the CDR3 is 13 residues. Unmatched junction bases numbered 2, after V lost 3 bases and J lost 0 bases. The CDR3 DNA is TGCAGTGCTAGTAAGGGGGCCTCCTACGAGCAGTACTTC. Translated, it gives CSASKGASYEQYF.

The rearrangement uses TRBV20-1 and TRBJ2-1; tentatively, D is TRBD2 (5 bases). CDR1 is DFQATT, CDR2 SNEGSKA, per germline (reference sequence). Trimming stripped 1 base from V and 5 bases from J, with 12 bases between. This CDR3 has 14 amino acids. Here the CDR3 reads CSARVRTANNEQFF. The CDR3 region has the DNA TGCAGTGCTAGAGTAAGGACTGCTAACAATGAGCAGTTCTTC.

This clonotype was counted only a few times. J is TRBJ2-7 and V is TRBV20-1, with 10 bases fitting TRBD1. Germline-derived CDR1 and CDR2 are DFQATT and SNEGSKA (reference sequence). J gave up 4 bases and V 6 bases, and 6 bases lay outside the gene matches. The CDR3 length is 13 residues. CDR3 DNA sequence: TGCAGTGCCCAGACAGGGGGCTCTTACGAGCAGTACTTC. Residues: CSAQTGGSYEQYF.